These 28 T cell receptor beta chains came from one sample sequenced in a study of long-term antiretroviral therapy in people with HIV. Researchers report immunoSEQ v3.0 was run at survey level. The assay was immunoSEQ multiplex PCR, and TCRdb's table has in-frame clones only and misses some. The sample shows 8,500 to 10,000 clones, roughly 80% of them seen only once. The starting material was unsorted PBMCs, obtained 0.4 years before starting antiretroviral therapy. These receptors all stem from a man aged 25-45 years with HIV.

This clone was detected only a few times. The chain uses TRBV13 and TRBJ2-7; D is unresolved. The germline V gene has CDR1 PRHDT and CDR2 FYEKMQ (reference sequence). The V end lost 5 bases, the J end lost 2 bases, and 4 bases lay between the germline ends. This CDR3 region has 11 residues. DNA of the CDR3: TGTGCCAGCAGCGTCGCCTACGAGCAGTACTTC. Translating it yields CASSVAYEQYF.

The gene calls are TRBV7-4 and TRBJ2-2; 8 nucleotides align to TRBD2. Germline V lookup: CDR1 SGHVT, CDR2 SQSDAQ. After removal of 5 bases from V and 6 bases from J, the junction contained 11 bases not matched to a gene. The CDR3 is 16 amino acids. The CDR3 loop is CASSLPGLVYSGELFF. CDR3 sequence (DNA): TGTGCCAGCAGCCTACCGGGACTAGTATATTCCGGGGAGCTGTTTTTT.

Only a few counts were recorded for this clone. V usage is TRBV28 and J usage is TRBJ2-7; D assignment may be TRBD1 or TRBD2 (5 bases each). Germline values: CDR1 MDHEN, CDR2 SYDVKM. V shed 4 bases and J shed 0 bases, with 19 bases lying between them. The CDR3 contains 17 residues. The CDR3 bases are TGTGCCAGCAGTTCACCCTTCCGGGACGGAACCTCCTACGAGCAGTACTTC. Translated, it gives CASSSPFRDGTSYEQYF.

This chain joins TRBV5-8 and TRBJ2-7, with D possibly being TRBD1 (5 bases). Trimming pared 4 bases from V and 2 bases from J, leaving 13 bases between. CDR1 SGHTS and CDR2 YDEGEE come from the germline V gene. The CDR3 is 14 amino acids. The CDR3 nucleotides read TGTGCCAGCAGCCCGGGTACAGGAACCTACGAGCAGTACTTC. The encoded protein is CASSPGTGTYEQYF.

V and J are TRBV28 and TRBJ2-1; TRBD2 agrees at 8 bases. V gave up 5 bases and J gave up 9 bases; unmatched junction bases: 12. This CDR3 comprises 15 residues. Germline V CDR1 and CDR2: MDHEN, SYDVKM. CDR3 coding DNA: TGTGCCAGCAGTGCTAGGGGGGGACTAGTTAGTGAGCAGTTCTTC. This encodes CASSARGGLVSEQFF.

J is TRBJ1-2 and V is TRBV30; 7 nucleotides line up with TRBD1. The germline V gene has CDR1 GTSNPN and CDR2 SVGIG (reference sequence). CDR3 length equals 13 residues. Losses at the gene ends were 3 bases for V and 8 bases for J; bases not matched to a gene: 9. The CDR3 DNA reads as TGTGCCTGGAGAAAGGGGGCCTTTAGGGGCTACACCTTC. Translation: CAWRKGAFRGYTF.

The chain has TRBV27 and TRBJ1-2, with 9 bases lining up with TRBD1. CDR3 length equals 13 residues. CDR1 is MNHEY, CDR2 SMNVEV, per germline (reference sequence). V shed 3 bases, J shed 8 bases, and the junction held 4 bases outside the gene matches. CDR3 region: CASSFSGTGGYTF. CDR3 coding DNA: TGTGCCAGCAGTTTTTCCGGGACAGGGGGCTACACCTTC.

Only a few counts were recorded for this clone. V and J are TRBV7-9 and TRBJ2-7; maybe TRBD2 (5 bases). CDR3 length: 13 amino acids. Germline lookup yields CDR1 SEHNR and CDR2 FQNEAQ (reference sequence). V was pared by 4 bases and J by 0 bases, with 7 bases between. The CDR3 loop is CASSSLGSYEQYF. Here the CDR3 DNA reads TGTGCCAGCAGCTCACTAGGCTCCTACGAGCAGTACTTC.

CDR3 sequence: CASSPGDADEQFF. Written as DNA, the CDR3 is TGTGCCAGCTCACCGGGGGACGCGGATGAGCAGTTCTTC. The chain uses TRBV18 and TRBJ2-1, with D perhaps matching TRBD1 or TRBD2 (5 bases each). This CDR3 region has 13 residues. CDR1 KGHSH and CDR2 LQKENI come from the germline V gene. Trimming stripped 3 bases from V and 8 bases from J, with 11 bases between.

This clone was detected only once. This rearrangement joins TRBV29-1 to TRBJ1-1; no clear D gene. V was shortened by 7 bases and J by 0 bases, with 18 bases between the two germline ends. Germline V CDR1 and CDR2: SQVTM, ANQGSEA. The CDR3 is made up of 15 amino acids. CDR3 DNA sequence: TGCAGCGCGCCCAAGACGGGCGCCTTGAACACTGAAGCTTTCTTT. Residues: CSAPKTGALNTEAFF. The variable domain in full, completed from reference TRBV29-1 and TRBJ1-1, reads SAVISQKPSRDICQRGTSLTIQCQVDSQVTMMFWYRQQPGQSLTLIATANQGSEATYESGFVIDKFPISRPNLTFSTLTVSNMSPEDSSIYLCSAPKTGALNTEAFFGQGTRLTVV.

The gene calls are TRBV30 and TRBJ1-3, with D possibly matching TRBD1 (6 bases). CDR1 is GTSNPN and CDR2 is SVGIG in the germline V gene (reference sequence). CDR3 size: 14 residues. Trimming took 0 bases from V and 0 from J, leaving 6 bases between them. CDR3 loop: CAWSVGGSGNTIYF. In nucleotides, the CDR3 is TGTGCCTGGAGTGTAGGGGGCTCTGGAAACACCATATATTTT.

V gene TRBV11-3 combines with J gene TRBJ2-7; D possibly matches TRBD1 or TRBD2 (5 bases each). Looked up from germline, CDR1 is SGHNT and CDR2 is YENEEA. V shed 8 bases and J shed 6 bases, with 17 bases lying between them. The length of the CDR3 is 13 residues. As DNA, the CDR3 is TGTGCCAGCCGACCGCAGGGACGCGGCGAGCAGTACTTC. Protein: CASRPQGRGEQYF.

This clone was observed once. The rearrangement links TRBV6-6 to TRBJ2-7; 7 bases map to TRBD1. Germline V gene data show CDR1 as MNHNY and CDR2 as SVGAGI (reference sequence). Trimming at V came to 7 bases and at J to 6 bases, leaving 12 bases not matched to a gene. The CDR3 spans 14 residues. The CDR3 reads CASTPKPTGTEQYF. DNA of the CDR3: TGTGCCAGCACCCCAAAGCCGACAGGGACCGAGCAGTACTTC.

The chain uses TRBV5-8 and TRBJ1-2; the D gene is possibly TRBD1 (6 bases). The V end lost 5 bases, the J end lost 4 bases, and 21 bases lay between the germline ends. The CDR3 loop spans 16 amino acids. The germline gives CDR1 SGHTS, CDR2 YDEGEE. The CDR3 protein is CASREVRQGGGYGYTF. For the CDR3, the DNA is TGTGCCAGCAGAGAAGTGCGGCAGGGAGGGGGCTATGGCTACACCTTC.

The CDR3 DNA is TGTGCCAGCAGTTTATTGGGCCAGGGCACTGAAGCTTTCTTT. Its protein is CASSLLGQGTEAFF. J is TRBJ1-1 and V is TRBV28; TRBD1 might be the D (5 bases). Germline values: CDR1 MDHEN, CDR2 SYDVKM. Trimming took off 1 base at V and 4 bases at J, with 10 bases between the two ends. The CDR3 contains 14 residues.

The V gene is TRBV2, the J gene TRBJ2-7; possibly TRBD1 for D (5 bases). The V end lost 2 bases, the J end lost 6 bases, and 11 bases lay between the germline ends. From germline, CDR1 is SNHLY and CDR2 FYNNEI. The CDR3 spans 13 residues. The CDR3 region has the DNA TGTGCCAGCAGTGAATATTCTAGGGGCGAGCAGTACTTC. It encodes CASSEYSRGEQYF.

The V and J genes are TRBV25-1 and TRBJ1-3, with D possibly TRBD1 on 5 matching bases. The length of the CDR3 is 15 residues. Trimming took 2 bases from V and 2 from J, leaving 10 bases between them. The germline CDR1 and CDR2 sequences are MGHDK and SYGVNS. The CDR3 nucleotides are TGTGCCAGCAGTGAACTCCTGGGGCCTGGAAACACCATATATTTT. Its protein product is CASSELLGPGNTIYF.

This rearrangement joins TRBV19 to TRBJ1-5, with D hard to call. The CDR3 has 13 residues. V shed 1 base and J shed 4 bases, with 5 bases lying between them. CDR1 and CDR2 (germline): LNHDA, SQIVND (reference sequence). The CDR3 is CASSIGTNQPQHF. The CDR3 DNA sequence: TGTGCCAGTAGTATAGGGACTAATCAGCCCCAGCATTTT.

The rearrangement uses TRBV25-1 and TRBJ2-7; the D gene is possibly TRBD2 (5 bases). The CDR3 extends over 14 amino acids. V dropped 7 bases and J dropped 1 base, with 14 bases sitting between them. Germline CDR1 reads MGHDK; CDR2 reads SYGVNS. The CDR3 DNA reads TGTGCCAGCACCGTGGACTCGTCGTCCTACGAGCAGTACTTC. Its protein is CASTVDSSSYEQYF.

The chain has TRBV11-3 and TRBJ1-1; D not resolved. With 3 bases removed from V and 1 base from J, the gap between germline ends came to 6 bases. The CDR3 spans 13 residues. Germline CDR1 reads SGHNT; CDR2 reads YENEEA. The DNA for the CDR3 is TGTGCCAGCAGCTTGGGCGGGAACACTGAAGCTTTCTTT. Translation: CASSLGGNTEAFF.

V gene TRBV11-3 combines with J gene TRBJ2-7; a weak D match, TRBD2 (6 bases). The germline gives CDR1 SGHNT, CDR2 YENEEA. With 0 bases removed from V and 5 bases from J, the gap between germline ends came to 14 bases. The CDR3 covers 15 residues. The CDR3 coding sequence is TGTGCCAGCAGCTTAGAAGCGGGTCCCCACCACGAGCAGTACTTC. This sequence encodes CASSLEAGPHHEQYF.

V gene TRBV2 combines with J gene TRBJ1-1; 11 bases are shared with TRBD1. This CDR3 has 11 amino acids. The V segment lost 6 bases and the J segment 9 bases; nucleotides outside the gene matches: 0. The germline V gene has CDR1 SNHLY and CDR2 FYNNEI. The CDR3 loop is CASRDRGQAFF. The CDR3 DNA reads TGTGCCAGCAGGGACAGGGGGCAAGCTTTCTTT.

The gene calls are TRBV5-6 and TRBJ2-7; D is ambiguous. V lost 0 bases to trimming and J lost 2 bases, with 12 bases between them. Germline V CDR1 and CDR2: SGHDT, YYEEEE. This CDR3 spans 15 amino acids. CDR3: CASSLVSVETYEQYF. CDR3 nucleotide sequence: TGTGCCAGCAGCTTGGTCAGCGTAGAAACCTACGAGCAGTACTTC.

The chain joins TRBV6-1 to TRBJ1-4; D unclear. The CDR3 sequence is 13 residues long. In germline, CDR1 is MNHNS, CDR2 SASEGT. V lost 7 bases and J lost 4, with 10 bases in between. This chain's CDR3 is CASNGQLNEKLFF. The CDR3 DNA is TGTGCCAGCAATGGGCAGCTTAATGAAAAACTGTTTTTT.

The chain uses TRBV6-6 and TRBJ1-2; no clear D gene. Trimming stripped 6 bases from V and 7 bases from J, with 15 bases between. Germline CDR1 reads MNHNY; CDR2 reads SVGAGI (reference sequence). There are 13 residues in the CDR3. The CDR3 sequence: CASSAPGGLGYTF. DNA of the CDR3: TGTGCCAGCAGCGCCCCCGGCGGTCTTGGCTACACCTTC.

The rearrangement links TRBV13 to TRBJ2-5, with 9 nucleotides matching TRBD1. CDR3 length: 15 residues. After removal of 4 bases from V and 5 bases from J, the junction contained 8 bases not matched to a gene. Germline V gene sequence: CDR1 PRHDT, CDR2 FYEKMQ (reference sequence). This CDR3 is CASSSYRGPLETQYF. CDR3 bases: TGTGCCAGCAGCTCCTACAGGGGGCCTTTGGAGACCCAGTACTTC.

The chain joins TRBV5-6 to TRBJ2-6; D is unresolved. This CDR3 is built from 16 residues. CDR1 and CDR2 (germline): SGHDT, YYEEEE. Trimming removed 1 base at V and 0 bases at J, with 8 bases between. The CDR3 nucleotides are TGTGCCAGCAGCTTGAATCTGCTCTCTGGGGCCAACGTCCTGACTTTC. Translated, it gives CASSLNLLSGANVLTF.

As for this clone: This CDR3 is also generated by other DNA sequences in the sample. The CDR3 loop reads CAISVGNEQFF. The CDR3 bases are TGTGCCATCAGTGTAGGTAATGAGCAGTTCTTC. The chain uses TRBV10-3 and TRBJ2-1, with D hard to call. Germline values: CDR1 ENHRY, CDR2 SYGVKD. V was trimmed by 4 bases and J by 7 bases, leaving 5 bases between them. The CDR3 runs to 11 residues.